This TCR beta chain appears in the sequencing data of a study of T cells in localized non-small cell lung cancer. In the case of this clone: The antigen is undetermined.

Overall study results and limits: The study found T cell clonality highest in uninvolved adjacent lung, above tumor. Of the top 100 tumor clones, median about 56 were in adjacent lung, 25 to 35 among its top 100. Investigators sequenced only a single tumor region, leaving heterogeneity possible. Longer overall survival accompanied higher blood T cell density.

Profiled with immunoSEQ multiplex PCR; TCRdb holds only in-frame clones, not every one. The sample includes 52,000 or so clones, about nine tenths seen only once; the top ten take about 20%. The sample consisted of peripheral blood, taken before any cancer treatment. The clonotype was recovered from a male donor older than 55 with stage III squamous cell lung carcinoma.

The CDR3 DNA follows: TGTGCCAGCAGCCAAGAGGGCGGGGAGAACGAGCAGTACTTC. Protein: CASSQEGGENEQYF. V is TRBV4-2 and J is TRBJ2-7; a weak D match, TRBD2 (6 bases). The germline V gene has CDR1 LGHNA and CDR2 YNFKEQ. The CDR3 has 14 amino acids. Between the trimmed V and J ends, which lost 0 bases and 5 bases, there was a span of 11 bases.